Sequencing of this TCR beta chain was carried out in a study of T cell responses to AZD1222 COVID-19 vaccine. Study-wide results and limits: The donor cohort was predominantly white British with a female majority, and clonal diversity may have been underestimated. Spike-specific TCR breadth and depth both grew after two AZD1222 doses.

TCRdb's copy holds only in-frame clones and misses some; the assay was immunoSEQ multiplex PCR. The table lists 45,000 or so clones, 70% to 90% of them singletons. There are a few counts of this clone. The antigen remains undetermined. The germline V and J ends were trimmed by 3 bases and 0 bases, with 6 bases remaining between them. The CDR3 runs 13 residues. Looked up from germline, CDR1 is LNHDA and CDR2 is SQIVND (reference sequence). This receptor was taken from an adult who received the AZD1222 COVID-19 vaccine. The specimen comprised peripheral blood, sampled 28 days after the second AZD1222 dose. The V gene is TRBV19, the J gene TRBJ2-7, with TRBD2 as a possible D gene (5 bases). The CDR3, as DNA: TGTGCCAGTAGTATGGGGAGCTCCTACGAGCAGTACTTC. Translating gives CASSMGSSYEQYF.